This TCR beta chain was identified during a study of cytomegalovirus exposure and HLA in healthy donors. As concerns this clone: Its antigen remains unidentified.

Notes on the study in general: Later examination showed HLA-associated TCR beta chains had greater clonal expansion than equally common others.

Trimming removed 10 bases from V and 10 bases from J, with 17 bases in between. CDR1 is LNHDA and CDR2 is SQIVND in the germline V gene (reference sequence). The CDR3 consists of 13 residues. Amplification used 60 Vbeta primers and 13 Jbeta primers. Profiling relied on immunoSEQ multiplex PCR, and the TCRdb table lists in-frame clones only, not all of them. The repertoire holds approximately 100,000 clones, roughly 80% seen once, with about 2.5% in the top ten. Sequenced input: PBMCs. This sequence originates from a female donor in good health and CMV-seronegative. The rearrangement uses TRBV19 and TRBJ1-6, with D possibly TRBD1 on 5 matching bases. DNA for the CDR3: TGTGCCACGTCCGGGGGGTTTCGCTCACCCCTCCACTTT. Translated: CATSGGFRSPLHF.